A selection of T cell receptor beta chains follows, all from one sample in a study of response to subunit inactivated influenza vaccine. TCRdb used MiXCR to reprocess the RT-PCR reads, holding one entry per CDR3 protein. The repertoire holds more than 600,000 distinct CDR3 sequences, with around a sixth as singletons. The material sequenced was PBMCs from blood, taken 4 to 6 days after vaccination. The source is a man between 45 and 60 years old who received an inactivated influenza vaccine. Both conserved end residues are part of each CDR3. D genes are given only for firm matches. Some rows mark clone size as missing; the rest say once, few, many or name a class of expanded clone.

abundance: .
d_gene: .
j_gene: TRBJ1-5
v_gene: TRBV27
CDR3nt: TGTGCCAGCAGTCCCGGGTGGGGGGTAAATCAGCCCCAGCATTTT
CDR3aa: CASSPGWGVNQPQHF

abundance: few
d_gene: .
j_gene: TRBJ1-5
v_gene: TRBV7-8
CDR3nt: TGTGCCAGCAGCTTAACCAGCACTCAGCCCCAGCATTTT
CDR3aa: CASSLTSTQPQHF

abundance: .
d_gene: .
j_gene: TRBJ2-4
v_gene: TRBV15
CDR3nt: TGTGCCACCAGCAGAGGTTCGGCGGGAAGGGCAGCCAAAAACATTCAGTACTTC
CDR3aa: CATSRGSAGRAAKNIQYF

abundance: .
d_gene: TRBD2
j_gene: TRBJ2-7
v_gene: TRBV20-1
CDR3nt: TGCAGTGCTAGAGATCTAGCGGGAGACATCTACGAGCAGTACTTC
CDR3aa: CSARDLAGDIYEQYF

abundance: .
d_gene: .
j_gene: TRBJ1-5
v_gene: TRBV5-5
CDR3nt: TGTGCCAGCAGCCTTGGGGTCTATAGCAATCAGCCCCAGCATTTT
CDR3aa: CASSLGVYSNQPQHF

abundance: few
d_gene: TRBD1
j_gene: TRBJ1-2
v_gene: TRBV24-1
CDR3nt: TGTGCCGGCAACAGGGGCCTTGAATTACTTAACTATGGCTACACCTTC
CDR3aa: CAGNRGLELLNYGYTF

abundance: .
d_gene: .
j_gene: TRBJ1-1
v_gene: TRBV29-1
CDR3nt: TGCAGCGTGACACCGGGGGGTAACACTGAAGCTTTCTTT
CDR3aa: CSVTPGGNTEAFF

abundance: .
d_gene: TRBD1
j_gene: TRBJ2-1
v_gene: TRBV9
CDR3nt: TGTGCCAGCAGCGACGACAGGGGGGACAATGAGCAGTTCTTC
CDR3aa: CASSDDRGDNEQFF

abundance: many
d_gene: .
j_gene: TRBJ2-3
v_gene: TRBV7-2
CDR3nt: TGTGCCAGCAATGGAGGGATCACAGATACGCAGTATTTT
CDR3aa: CASNGGITDTQYF

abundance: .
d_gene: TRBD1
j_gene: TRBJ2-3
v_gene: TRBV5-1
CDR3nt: TGCGCCAGCAGACTTAGACAGGGGTCAGATACGCAGTATTTT
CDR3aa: CASRLRQGSDTQYF

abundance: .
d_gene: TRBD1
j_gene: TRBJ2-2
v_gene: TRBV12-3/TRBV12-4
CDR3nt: TGTGCCAGCAGCCCGTTTAAGCCGGGACAGGGAACCGGGGAGCTGTTTTTT
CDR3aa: CASSPFKPGQGTGELFF

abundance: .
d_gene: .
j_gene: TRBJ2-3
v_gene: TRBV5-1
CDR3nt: TGCGCCAGCAGCTTGGTTAAGAGCACAGATACGCAGTATTTT
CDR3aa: CASSLVKSTDTQYF

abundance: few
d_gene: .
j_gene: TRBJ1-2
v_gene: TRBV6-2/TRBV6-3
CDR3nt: TGTGCCAGCAGTTACTGGGCAGAAAGCTATGGCTACACCTTC
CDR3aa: CASSYWAESYGYTF

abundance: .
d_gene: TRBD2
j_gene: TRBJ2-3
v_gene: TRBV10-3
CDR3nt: TGTGCCATCAGGATGGGTAGCGGGAGTGATACGCAGTATTTT
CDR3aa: CAIRMGSGSDTQYF

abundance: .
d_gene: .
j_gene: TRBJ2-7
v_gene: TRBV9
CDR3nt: TGTGCCAGCAGCCCTCCATCCGGGACAAAGCAGTACTTC
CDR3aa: CASSPPSGTKQYF